This TCR beta chain was observed in a study of beta chain features in type 1 diabetes. Study as a whole: Sorted cells from all samples, numbering about 100,000,000, were examined. Study-wide results and limits: Type 1 diabetes patients had TCRB CDR3s that were shorter (moderately but significantly so) in all four CD4+ subsets. HLA influence on TCRB rearrangement stayed unresolved here. The study found fewer insertions and more deletions at VDJ junctions in type 1 diabetes patients.

The CDR3 contains 16 residues. CDR1 and CDR2 from the germline V gene are SGHAT and FQNNGV. Trimming removed 5 bases from V and 4 bases from J; junction bases left unmatched: 7. Sorting with CD45RO/CCR7/CD25/CD127/CD95/CD27 yielded naive, central memory, regulatory and stem-like memory CD4+ cells. Comment on this clone: Its target is not known.

Expressed TCRB transcripts were sequenced because the isolated RNA had all been reverse transcribed beforehand. Sequencing used immunoSEQ multiplex PCR; TCRdb keeps in-frame clones, though not all of them. The table has 300,000 or so clones, approximately 13% seen once. The TCR comes from a woman aged 18-30 years with type 1 diabetes. This chain joins TRBV11-2 and TRBJ2-5, with 13 bases matching TRBD2. Sequenced: naive CD4+ T cells from blood. CDR3: CASSRLAGGRGETQYF. DNA for the CDR3: TGTGCCAGCAGCCGACTAGCGGGAGGCCGGGGAGAGACCCAGTACTTC.